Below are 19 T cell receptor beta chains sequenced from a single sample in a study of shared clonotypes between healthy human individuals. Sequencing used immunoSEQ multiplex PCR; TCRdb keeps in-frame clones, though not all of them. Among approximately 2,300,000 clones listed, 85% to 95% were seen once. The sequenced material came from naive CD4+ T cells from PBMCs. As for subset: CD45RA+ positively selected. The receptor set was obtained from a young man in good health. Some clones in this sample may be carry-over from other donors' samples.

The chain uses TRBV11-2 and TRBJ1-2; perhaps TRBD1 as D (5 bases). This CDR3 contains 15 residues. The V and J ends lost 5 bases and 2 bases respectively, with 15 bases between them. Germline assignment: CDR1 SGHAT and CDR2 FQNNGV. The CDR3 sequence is CASSRLSTVNYGYTF. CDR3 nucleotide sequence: TGTGCCAGCAGCCGATTATCGACAGTCAACTATGGCTACACCTTC. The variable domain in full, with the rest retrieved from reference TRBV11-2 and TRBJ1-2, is EAGVAQSPRYKIIEKRQSVAFWCNPISGHATLYWYQQILGQGPKLLIQFQNNGVVDDSQLPKDRFSAERLKGVDSTLKIQPAKLEDSAVYLCASSRLSTVNYGYTFGSGTRLTVV.

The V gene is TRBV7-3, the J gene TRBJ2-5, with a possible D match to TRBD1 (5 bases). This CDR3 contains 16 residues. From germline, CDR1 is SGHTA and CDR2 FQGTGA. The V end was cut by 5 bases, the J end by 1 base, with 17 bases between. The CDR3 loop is CASSPQAGWAQETQYF. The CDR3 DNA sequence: TGTGCCAGCAGCCCACAGGCCGGTTGGGCCCAAGAGACCCAGTACTTC.

The CDR3 loop reads CASSLAWQGAEAFF. CDR3 coding DNA: TGTGCCAGCAGCTTAGCGTGGCAGGGGGCTGAAGCTTTCTTT. The chain has TRBV7-2 and TRBJ1-1; 7 nucleotides align to TRBD1. The CDR3 is 14 residues long. The trim removed 0 bases at V and 6 bases at J, leaving 4 bases unmatched. Germline values: CDR1 SGHTA, CDR2 FQGNSA.

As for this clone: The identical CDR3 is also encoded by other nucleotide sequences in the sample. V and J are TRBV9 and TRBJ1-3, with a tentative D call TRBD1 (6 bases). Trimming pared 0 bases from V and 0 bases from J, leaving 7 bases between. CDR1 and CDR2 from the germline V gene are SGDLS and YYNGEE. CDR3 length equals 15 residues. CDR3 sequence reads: CASSVEGGSGNTIYF. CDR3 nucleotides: TGTGCCAGCAGCGTAGAGGGGGGCTCTGGAAACACCATATATTTT.

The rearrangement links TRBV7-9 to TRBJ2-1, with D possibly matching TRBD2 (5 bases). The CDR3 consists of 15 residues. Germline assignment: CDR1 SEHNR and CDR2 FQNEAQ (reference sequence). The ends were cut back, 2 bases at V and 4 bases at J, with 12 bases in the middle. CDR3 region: CASSLIRRPYNEQFF. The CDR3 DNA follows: TGTGCCAGCAGCTTAATCCGGAGGCCGTACAATGAGCAGTTCTTC.

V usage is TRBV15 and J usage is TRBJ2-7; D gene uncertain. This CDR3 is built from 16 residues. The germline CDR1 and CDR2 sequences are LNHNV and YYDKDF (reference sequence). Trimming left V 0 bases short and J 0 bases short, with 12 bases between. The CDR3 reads CATSREAQWGSYEQYF. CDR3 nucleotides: TGTGCCACCAGCAGAGAGGCTCAGTGGGGCTCCTACGAGCAGTACTTC.

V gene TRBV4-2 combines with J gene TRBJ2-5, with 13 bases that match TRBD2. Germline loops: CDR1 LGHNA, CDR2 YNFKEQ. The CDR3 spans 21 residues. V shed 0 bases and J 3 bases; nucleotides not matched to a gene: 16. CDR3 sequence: CASSQDPYRTSGSLNEETQYF. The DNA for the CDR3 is TGTGCCAGCAGCCAAGACCCATACCGGACTAGCGGGAGCTTAAACGAAGAGACCCAGTACTTC.

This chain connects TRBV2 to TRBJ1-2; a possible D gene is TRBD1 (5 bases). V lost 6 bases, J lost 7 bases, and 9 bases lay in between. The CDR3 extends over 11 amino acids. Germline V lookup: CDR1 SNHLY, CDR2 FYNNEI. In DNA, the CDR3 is TGTGCCAGCAGGGGGGAGACTGGCTACACCTTC. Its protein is CASRGETGYTF.

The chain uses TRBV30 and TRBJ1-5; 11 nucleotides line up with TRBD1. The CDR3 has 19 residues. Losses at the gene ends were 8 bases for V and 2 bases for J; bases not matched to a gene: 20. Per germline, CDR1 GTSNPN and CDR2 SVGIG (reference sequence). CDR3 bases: TGTGCCCCGAGGCAGGTTGGGGACAGGGGGGCCGAGGGCAATCAGCCCCAGCATTTT. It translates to CAPRQVGDRGAEGNQPQHF.

The CDR3 protein is CASSLGGDYLETQYF. The DNA for the CDR3 is TGTGCCAGCAGCTTAGGAGGGGACTACCTAGAGACCCAGTACTTC. The genes are TRBV11-2 and TRBJ2-5, with 7 bases that match TRBD2. The V and J ends lost 1 base and 4 bases, in that order; junction bases with no gene match: 6. The CDR3 has 15 residues. Looked up from germline, CDR1 is SGHAT and CDR2 is FQNNGV.

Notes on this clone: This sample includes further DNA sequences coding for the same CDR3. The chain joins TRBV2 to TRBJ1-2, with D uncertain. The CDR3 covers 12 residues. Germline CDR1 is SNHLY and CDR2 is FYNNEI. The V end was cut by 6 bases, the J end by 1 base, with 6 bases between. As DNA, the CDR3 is TGTGCCAGCAGGGAGCTTAACTATGGCTACACCTTC. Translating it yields CASRELNYGYTF.

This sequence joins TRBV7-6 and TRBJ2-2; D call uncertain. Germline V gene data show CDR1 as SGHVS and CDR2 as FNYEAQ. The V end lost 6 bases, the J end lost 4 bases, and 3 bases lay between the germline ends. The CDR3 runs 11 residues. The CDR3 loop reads CASSLTGELFF. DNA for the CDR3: TGTGCCAGCAGTCTCACCGGGGAGCTGTTTTTT.

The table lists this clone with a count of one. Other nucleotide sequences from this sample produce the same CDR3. The CDR3 DNA reads as TGCGCCAGCAGCTTGGGTCGGAACTATGGCTACACCTTC. Translating gives CASSLGRNYGYTF. The chain is built from TRBV5-1 and TRBJ1-2; D remains unclear. V was trimmed by 0 bases and J by 2 bases, leaving 5 bases between them. Germline CDR1 is SGHRS and CDR2 is YFSETQ. This CDR3 region has 13 residues.

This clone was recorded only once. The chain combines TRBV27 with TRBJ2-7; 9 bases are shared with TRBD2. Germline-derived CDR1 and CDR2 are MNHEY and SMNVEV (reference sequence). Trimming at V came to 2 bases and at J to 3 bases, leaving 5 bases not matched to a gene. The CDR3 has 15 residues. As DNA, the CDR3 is TGTGCCAGCAGTTTAGTGCTAGCGGGGTTCTACGAGCAGTACTTC. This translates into CASSLVLAGFYEQYF.

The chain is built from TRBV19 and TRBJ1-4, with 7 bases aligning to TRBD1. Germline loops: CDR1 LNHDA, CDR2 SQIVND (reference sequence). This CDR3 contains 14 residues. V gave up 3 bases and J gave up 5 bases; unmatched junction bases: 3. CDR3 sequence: CASSIGTENEKLFF. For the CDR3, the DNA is TGTGCCAGTAGTATCGGGACAGAAAATGAAAAACTGTTTTTT.

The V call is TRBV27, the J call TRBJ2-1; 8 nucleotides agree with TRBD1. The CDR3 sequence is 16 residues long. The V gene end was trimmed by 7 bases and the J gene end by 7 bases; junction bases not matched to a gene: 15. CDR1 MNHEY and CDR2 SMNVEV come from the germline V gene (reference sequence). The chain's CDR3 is CASTPATAGGWNEQFF. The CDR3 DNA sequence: TGTGCCAGCACCCCCGCCACGGCAGGGGGCTGGAATGAGCAGTTCTTC.

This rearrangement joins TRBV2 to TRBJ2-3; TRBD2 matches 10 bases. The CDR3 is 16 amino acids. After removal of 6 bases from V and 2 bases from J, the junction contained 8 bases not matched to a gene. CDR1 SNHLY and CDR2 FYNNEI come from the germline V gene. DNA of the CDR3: TGTGCCAGCAGAAGCCTAGCGGGAGACGCCACAGATACGCAGTATTTT. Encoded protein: CASRSLAGDATDTQYF. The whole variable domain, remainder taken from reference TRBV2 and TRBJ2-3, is EPEVTQTPSHQVTQMGQEVILRCVPISNHLYFYWYRQILGQKVEFLVSFYNNEISEKSEIFDDQFSVERPDGSNFTLKIRSTKLEDSAMYFCASRSLAGDATDTQYFGPGTRLTVL.

CDR3 amino acids: CASSPVMGLGLWEQYF. In DNA, the CDR3 is TGTGCCAGCAGTCCTGTAATGGGACTAGGGTTATGGGAGCAGTACTTC. This chain joins TRBV27 and TRBJ2-7; 8 bases are shared with TRBD2. Germline V gives CDR1 MNHEY, CDR2 SMNVEV (reference sequence). The CDR3 extends over 16 amino acids. V gave up 5 bases and J gave up 7 bases; unmatched junction bases: 16.

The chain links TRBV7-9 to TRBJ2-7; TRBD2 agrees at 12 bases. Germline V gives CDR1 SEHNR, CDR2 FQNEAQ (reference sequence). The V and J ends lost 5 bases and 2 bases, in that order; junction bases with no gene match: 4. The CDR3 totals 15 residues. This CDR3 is CASSGPSGRAYEQYF. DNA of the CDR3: TGTGCCAGCAGCGGTCCTAGCGGGAGGGCCTACGAGCAGTACTTC.